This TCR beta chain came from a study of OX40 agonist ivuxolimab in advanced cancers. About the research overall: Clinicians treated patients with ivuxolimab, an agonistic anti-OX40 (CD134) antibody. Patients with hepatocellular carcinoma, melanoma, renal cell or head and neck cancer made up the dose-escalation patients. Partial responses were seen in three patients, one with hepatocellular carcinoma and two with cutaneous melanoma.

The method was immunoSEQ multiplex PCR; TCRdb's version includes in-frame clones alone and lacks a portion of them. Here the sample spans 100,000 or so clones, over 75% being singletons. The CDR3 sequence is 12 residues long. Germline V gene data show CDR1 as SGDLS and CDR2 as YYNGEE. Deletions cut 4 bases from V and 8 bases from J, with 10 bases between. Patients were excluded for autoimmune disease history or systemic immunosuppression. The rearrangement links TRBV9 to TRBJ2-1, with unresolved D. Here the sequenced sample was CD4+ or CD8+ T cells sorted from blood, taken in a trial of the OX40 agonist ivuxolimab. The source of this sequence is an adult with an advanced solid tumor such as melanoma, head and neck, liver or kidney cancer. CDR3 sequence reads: CASSHSRDEQFF. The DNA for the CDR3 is TGTGCCAGCAGCCACTCCCGGGATGAGCAGTTCTTC.